Sequencing of this T cell receptor (beta chain) was carried out in a study of blood T cell repertoires in COVID-19 (TCRdb year 2020). As for the study more broadly: ImmuneRACE Cohort 3 recovered participants were defined by two consecutive negative NP/OP PCR tests, healthcare professional clearance, or symptom resolution. Collaborator samples came from the United States, Italy and Spain and covered acute and convalescent phases of COVID-19. The prospective study material was composed of cDNA or gDNA derived from T cells, B-cell-depleted T cells, or PBMCs. The dataset comprised deeply sampled blood TCRbeta repertoires from subjects exposed to, actively infected with, or recovered from COVID-19. The repertoires were released in a freely available public database intended as a resource for research on the immune response to SARS-CoV-2. The samples were drawn from two sources: the first 160 participants of the ongoing ImmuneRACE study, and 1,200 or so subjects contributed by 6 global collaborators. Nearly every sample came with metadata listing a de-identified subject ID, COVID-19 status, age in years and sex. Where available, HLA class I and class II types were taken from metadata supplied by the sample provider and were not determined by assay-based typing.

In the prospective study, participants were about 18 to 89 years old, resided in about two dozen geographic areas of the United States, and were enrolled through a virtual design. In the prospective study, cohorts were assigned on the basis of participant-reported clinical history obtained from a screening survey and a study questionnaire. In the prospective study, mobile phlebotomists collected whole blood, serum and a nasopharyngeal or oropharyngeal swab from each participant. Participants in the prospective study had the option to provide additional blood draws and questionnaires over an approximately 2-month period. Before DNA extraction, blood samples from the prospective study were shipped at room temperature or frozen. The germline V gene encodes CDR1 KGHDR and CDR2 SFDVKD. Inclusive of the bounding cysteine and phenylalanine, the CDR3 is 11 residues long. The kept DNA is CDR3 alone, 33 bases in frame from the first base. V is cut by 2 bases and J by 8 bases, and the space between the germline ends is 5 bases.

Findings and caveats that apply to the study as a whole: Clinical and demographic metadata were provided uncurated, with the amount varying by source and participant.

A word on this clone: Its antigen remains unidentified. Base quality data are lacking; no much larger clone is found one base away.

TCRbeta CDR3 regions were amplified from genomic DNA by means of the immunoSEQ Assay, a bias-controlled multiplex PCR. The authors' pipeline ran thus. Within the assay, amplification of reference gene primers was used to estimate how many nucleated cells each sample contained. To quantify the absolute abundance of each unique TCRbeta CDR3 rearrangement, sequence reads were collapsed and filtered. For each sample, productive Simpson clonality was calculated as the square root of Simpson's diversity index over productive rearrangements. TCRdb mirrors the immuneACCESS table, restricted to in-frame sequences. Some clones are absent from its copies; in checked studies, under half trace to an unresolved V gene, and the reason for the others is unknown. V and J calls and clone size follow that table, whereas D and trimming were derived from the DNA. The sample table contains about 360,000 clones; only one count was recorded for 70% to 90% of them. The top ten constitute 1.9% of the sample.

The rearrangement joined TRBV24-1 to TRBJ1-2; no D gene call is confident. The sequenced material came from PBMCs or T cells enriched from blood (not recorded which). This clonotype was obtained from a man in his forties or fifties in a cohort exposed to, infected with or recovered from COVID-19 (not recorded which). The CDR3 sequence is CATSDSSGYTF. The sequenced DNA: TGTGCCACCAGTGATTCCTCGGGCTACACCTTC.